This entry features one T cell receptor beta chain sequence. The antigen is undetermined. Enrolled prospectively were adult allogeneic hematopoietic cell transplant recipients whose graft-versus-host disease was steroid-refractory. Autopsy tissues included GI tract, liver, skin and lymphoid organs. Using immunoSEQ multiplex PCR, the repertoire was profiled, and TCRdb retains in-frame clones only, with some absent. The data contain approximately 4,500 clones, about three quarters of them seen just once; the ten biggest clones take up about 10%. The data belong to a study of tissue T cells after allogeneic stem cell transplantation. Germline V gene lookup returns CDR1 SQVTM and CDR2 ANQGSEA. The CDR3 contains 12 residues. The trim removed 6 bases at V and 4 bases at J, leaving 1 base unmatched. Study-level findings and limits: Across patients, clones rarely overlapped, yet motif clusters were shared tissue-specifically.

The sequencing used esophageal tissue, collected at autopsy. The clonotype comes from a male patient older than 55 with steroid-refractory graft-versus-host disease after an allogeneic stem cell transplant. Certain T cells may be donor cells from the graft. This chain links TRBV29-1 with TRBJ1-3, with 9 positions matching TRBD1. CDR3 sequence: CSVTGGGNTIYF. In DNA, the CDR3 is TGCAGCGTCACAGGGGGCGGAAACACCATATATTTT.